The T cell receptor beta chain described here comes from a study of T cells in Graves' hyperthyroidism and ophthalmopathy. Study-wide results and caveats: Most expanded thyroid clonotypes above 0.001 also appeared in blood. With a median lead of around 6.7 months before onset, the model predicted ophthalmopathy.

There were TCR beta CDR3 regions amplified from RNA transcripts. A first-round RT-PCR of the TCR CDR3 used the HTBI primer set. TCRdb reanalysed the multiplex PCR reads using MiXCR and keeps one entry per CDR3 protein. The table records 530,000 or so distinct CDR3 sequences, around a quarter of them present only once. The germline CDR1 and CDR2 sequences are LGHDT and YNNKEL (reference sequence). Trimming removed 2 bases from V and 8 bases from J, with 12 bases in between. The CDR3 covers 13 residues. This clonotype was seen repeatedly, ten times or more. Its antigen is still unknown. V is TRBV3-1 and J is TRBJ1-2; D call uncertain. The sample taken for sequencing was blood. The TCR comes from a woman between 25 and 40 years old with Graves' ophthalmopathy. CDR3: CASSQSYGRGYTF. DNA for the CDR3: TGTGCCAGCAGCCAATCCTACGGGCGGGGCTACACCTTC.